Shown below are 21 T cell receptor beta chains from a single sample sequenced in a study of CD8+CD57+ T cells in acquired aplastic anemia. The sequenced patients had an expansion of CD8+CD57+ cells seen by flow cytometry. Using genomic DNA as the template, TCR beta VDJ and CDR3 profiling was carried out. TCRdb independently ran MiXCR on the reads; one entry per CDR3 protein. The sample includes 190,000 or so distinct CDR3 sequences, about half of them seen just once. The sequenced material came from sorted CD4+, CD8+, or CD8+CD57+ T cells (not recorded which) from PBMCs. Every receptor here comes from a human donor with aplastic anemia.

This clonotype was recorded at least ten times. The V call is TRBV11-3, the J call TRBJ1-1; no firm D call. The CDR3 length is 10 residues. From germline, CDR1 is SGHNT and CDR2 YENEEA. Trimming took off 2 bases at V and 7 bases at J, with 2 bases between the two ends. This chain's CDR3 is CASSLNEAFF. In nucleotides, the CDR3 is TGTGCCAGCAGCTTAAATGAAGCTTTCTTT.

This clonotype was found many times. The chain recombines TRBV6-1 with TRBJ2-7; D possibly corresponds to TRBD2 (5 bases). CDR1 MNHNS and CDR2 SASEGT come from the germline V gene. V lost 7 bases to trimming and J lost 5 bases, with 21 bases between them. The CDR3 is 15 residues long. DNA of the CDR3: TGTGCCAGCACCCTAAAGGGAGACGGAGCGAACGAGCAGTACTTC. Its protein is CASTLKGDGANEQYF.

This clonotype was seen repeatedly, ten times or more. The rearrangement joins TRBV3-1 to TRBJ2-7; no reliable D call. V was clipped by 3 bases and J by 4 bases, with 10 bases between them. CDR3 length equals 13 residues. Germline loops: CDR1 LGHDT, CDR2 YNNKEL (reference sequence). CDR3: CASSQGGEYEQYF. CDR3 DNA sequence: TGTGCCAGCAGCCAGGGTGGAGAGTACGAGCAGTACTTC.

The rearrangement joins TRBV20-1 to TRBJ1-5, with D possibly TRBD1 on 5 matching bases. The CDR3 spans 15 residues. Between the trimmed V and J ends, which lost 1 base and 4 bases, there was a span of 14 bases. CDR1 DFQATT and CDR2 SNEGSKA come from the germline V gene (reference sequence). CDR3 residues: CSARGPGLMNQPQHF. DNA for the CDR3: TGCAGTGCTAGAGGCCCGGGACTGATGAATCAGCCCCAGCATTTT.

The table lists this clonotype with many counts. The DNA of the CDR3 is TGTGCCACCAGTGAAGCGGGGGCTGGCGGGGAGCTGTTTTTT. This codes for CATSEAGAGGELFF. V is TRBV24-1 and J is TRBJ2-2; 8 bases align to TRBD2. Looked up from germline, CDR1 is KGHDR and CDR2 is SFDVKD. The V and J ends lost 4 bases and 7 bases, in that order; junction bases with no gene match: 4. This CDR3 is built from 14 residues.

This chain links TRBV29-1 with TRBJ1-2, with TRBD1 matching over 7 bases. The length of the CDR3 is 11 residues. V lost 7 bases, J lost 8 bases, and 7 bases stayed unmatched. Germline assignment: CDR1 SQVTM and CDR2 ANQGSEA. CDR3 in amino acids: CSARGLQGYTF. The CDR3 DNA follows: TGCAGCGCAAGGGGGCTACAAGGCTACACCTTC.

There are a few counts of this clonotype. V and J are TRBV7-9 and TRBJ2-7; weak D call: TRBD2 (6 bases). Trimming left V 5 bases short and J 6 bases short, with 8 bases between. Germline V gene sequence: CDR1 SEHNR, CDR2 FQNEAQ (reference sequence). This CDR3 comprises 11 residues. The CDR3 bases are TGTGCCAGCAGCCGAGCGGGCGAGCAGTACTTC. This gives the protein CASSRAGEQYF.

The table lists this clonotype with many counts. The V and J genes are TRBV4-3 and TRBJ2-7, with unresolved D. V was cut by 1 base and J by 2 bases, with 12 bases left in between. Germline assignment: CDR1 LGHNA and CDR2 YSLEER. CDR3 length: 15 residues. The CDR3 DNA follows: TGCGCCAGCAGCCAAGGTGAGGACCGACCCTACGAGCAGTACTTC. Translated: CASSQGEDRPYEQYF.

This clonotype appeared many times. The chain is built from TRBV7-3 and TRBJ2-2; 11 nucleotides agree with TRBD2. There are 14 residues in the CDR3. Germline V gives CDR1 SGHTA, CDR2 FQGTGA. V lost 6 bases to trimming and J lost 5 bases; unmatched junction nucleotides: 2. CDR3 protein: CASRLAGGTGELFF. For the CDR3, the DNA is TGTGCCAGCAGGCTAGCGGGGGGAACCGGGGAGCTGTTTTTT.

In its sample, this clonotype was seen many times. The chain employs TRBV2 and TRBJ2-4; the D gene is possibly TRBD1 (6 bases). The germline V and J ends were trimmed by 9 bases and 3 bases, with 21 bases remaining between them. The CDR3 spans 16 residues. Germline CDR1 is SNHLY and CDR2 is FYNNEI. The CDR3: CASGMGQSRGKNIQYF. Written as DNA, the CDR3 is TGTGCCAGTGGCATGGGACAATCGAGGGGCAAAAACATTCAGTACTTC.

This clonotype was seen a handful of times. The rearrangement links TRBV10-2 to TRBJ2-7; 7 bases map to TRBD1. Trimming removed 5 bases from V and 6 bases from J; junction bases left unmatched: 10. The CDR3 runs to 14 residues. CDR1 and CDR2 from the germline V gene are WSHSY and SAAADI. CDR3 DNA sequence: TGCGCCAGCAGTAGACAGGGCCAGATCTCCGAGCAGTACTTC. The encoded protein is CASSRQGQISEQYF.

This clonotype was counted between two and nine times. The rearrangement links TRBV10-1 to TRBJ2-7, with D perhaps matching TRBD2 (5 bases). Germline-derived CDR1 and CDR2 are WNHNN and SYGVQD (reference sequence). The V gene lost 7 bases and the J gene lost 1 base, with 17 bases spanning the gap. The CDR3 is made up of 15 amino acids. DNA for the CDR3: TGCGCCAGCACGATATGGCGGGTGGGGTCCTACGAGCAGTACTTC. It yields the protein CASTIWRVGSYEQYF.

The J gene is TRBJ2-2, the V gene TRBV7-2; D ambiguous. The germline CDR1 and CDR2 sequences are SGHTA and FQGNSA. The CDR3 runs to 12 residues. V was clipped by 7 bases and J by 2 bases, with 5 bases between them. CDR3: CASNDNTGELFF. DNA of the CDR3: TGTGCCAGCAACGATAACACCGGGGAGCTGTTTTTT.

This clonotype was seen many times. The rearrangement uses TRBV7-6 and TRBJ1-1; possible D gene TRBD1, 6 bases. V shed 1 base and J shed 1 base, with 7 bases lying between them. The germline CDR1 and CDR2 sequences are SGHVS and FNYEAQ. CDR3 length: 14 residues. CDR3 in DNA: TGTGCCAGCAGCTTAGGGACAGAGAACACTGAAGCTTTCTTT. As protein: CASSLGTENTEAFF.

Concerning this clonotype: A read error is possible here, since a much larger clone lies one base away. The chain is built from TRBV7-9 and TRBJ2-2; 9 bases align to TRBD1. The CDR3 length is 14 residues. CDR1 is SEHNR, CDR2 FQNEAQ, per germline (reference sequence). In nucleotides, the CDR3 is TGTGCCAGCATCGGGACAGGGAACACCGGGGAGCCGTTTTTT. Translating gives CASIGTGNTGEPFF. The whole variable domain, remainder taken from reference TRBV7-9 and TRBJ2-2, is DTGVSQNPRHKITKRGQNVTFRCDPISEHNRLYWYRQTLGQGPEFLTYFQNEAQLEKSRLLSDRFSAERPKGSFSTLEIQRTEQGDSAMYLCASIGTGNTGEPFFGEGSRLTVL.

This clonotype came up once. This chain joins TRBV19 and TRBJ2-5, with TRBD2 as a possible D gene (5 bases). Trimming took off 7 bases at V and 5 bases at J, with 17 bases between the two ends. From germline, CDR1 is LNHDA and CDR2 SQIVND (reference sequence). The CDR3 is 14 amino acids. This CDR3 reads CASKVRSSGETQYF. The CDR3 DNA reads TGTGCCAGTAAGGTCAGGTCTTCGGGGGAGACCCAGTACTTC. The full variable domain, with the rest looked up from reference TRBV19 and TRBJ2-5, is DGGITQSPKYLFRKEGQNVTLSCEQNLNHDAMYWYRQDPGQGLRLIYYSQIVNDFQKGDIAEGYSVSREKKESFPLTVTSAQKNPTAFYLCASKVRSSGETQYFGPGTRLLVL.

This clonotype was picked up many times. The chain recombines TRBV15 with TRBJ1-4; TRBD1 matches at 8 bases. The CDR3 has 15 residues. Germline-derived CDR1 and CDR2 are LNHNV and YYDKDF (reference sequence). J lost 5 bases, V lost 8 bases, and 10 bases had no gene match. For the CDR3, the DNA is TGTGCCACCCAAGACCCGGACAGGGCAAATGAAAAACTGTTTTTT. This sequence encodes CATQDPDRANEKLFF.

The V and J genes are TRBV2 and TRBJ1-5, with a possible D match to TRBD1 (5 bases). This CDR3 is built from 14 residues. CDR1 SNHLY and CDR2 FYNNEI come from the germline V gene. Trimming shortened V by 1 base and J by 7 bases, and 11 bases separated the two germline ends. The CDR3 region has the DNA TGTGCCAGCAGTGAAGGGGGGGTTGGCCAGCCCCAGCATTTT. It yields the protein CASSEGGVGQPQHF.

J is TRBJ2-2 and V is TRBV7-9; D unresolved. The CDR3 is 11 residues long. Germline assignment: CDR1 SEHNR and CDR2 FQNEAQ (reference sequence). Trimming shortened V by 2 bases and J by 8 bases, and 3 bases separated the two germline ends. The CDR3 coding sequence is TGTGCCAGCAGCTTACGAGGGGAGCTGTTTTTT. It is translated as CASSLRGELFF.

The CDR3 DNA sequence: TGCGCCAGCAGCCAAGGGGGGTTGAGCTCCTACGAGCAGTACTTC. Translating it yields CASSQGGLSSYEQYF. V gene TRBV4-1 combines with J gene TRBJ2-7, with D perhaps TRBD1 or TRBD2 (5 bases each). This CDR3 is 15 amino acids long. V was cut by 1 base and J by 0 bases, with 10 bases left in between. Germline CDR1 and CDR2: MGHRA and YSYEKL.

The chain links TRBV29-1 to TRBJ2-7, with D possibly being TRBD2 (5 bases). The CDR3 sequence is 13 residues long. V lost 4 bases and J 4 bases, leaving 14 bases between the germline ends. The germline gives CDR1 SQVTM, CDR2 ANQGSEA. The chain's CDR3 is CSVGLSGIYEQYF. In nucleotides, the CDR3 is TGCAGCGTTGGGCTATCGGGGATTTACGAGCAGTACTTC.